Below are 6 T cell receptor beta chains sequenced from a single sample in a study of control samples from healthy donors and cancer patients (dated by TCRdb to 2018 to 2021). The method was the immunoSEQ multiplex PCR assay. TCRdb's version of the immuneACCESS table is confined to in-frame rearrangements and falls short of the full clone set. An unresolved V gene accounts for under half of the shortfall where checked; the remainder is of unknown origin. The sample contains 150,000 to 200,000 clones, 91% of them found a single time. Roughly 1.6% of the sample is held by the ten biggest clonotypes. The sequencing input was blood. These receptors were collected from a woman in her 30s in good health.

The V call is TRBV9, the J call TRBJ2-1; 8 bases fit TRBD2. CDR1 is SGDLS, CDR2 YYNGEE, per germline. Trimming removed 0 bases from V and 5 bases from J; junction bases left unmatched: 4. This CDR3 contains 15 residues. The CDR3 here is CASSVAGGPNNEQFF. In DNA form, the CDR3 reads TGTGCCAGCAGCGTAGCGGGGGGGCCCAACAATGAGCAGTTCTTC.

This chain's CDR3 is CASSITGGSSGNTIYF. The CDR3, as DNA: TGTGCCAGCAGCATTACAGGGGGGTCCTCTGGAAACACCATATATTTT. This chain uses TRBV5-4 with TRBJ1-3; 8 bases match TRBD1. V shed 4 bases, J shed 0 bases, and the junction held 6 bases outside the gene matches. The CDR3 sequence is 16 residues long. Germline lookup yields CDR1 SGHNT and CDR2 YYREEE (reference sequence).

The gene calls are TRBV6-2 or TRBV6-3 and TRBJ2-5, with 7 positions matching TRBD1. Trimming cost V 6 bases and J 1 base; bases outside gene matches: 5. The CDR3 runs 14 residues. Per the germline V gene, CDR1 is MNHEY and CDR2 is SVGEGT. The CDR3 is CASSGTGVQETQYF. Here the CDR3 DNA reads TGTGCCAGCAGCGGAACAGGGGTCCAAGAGACCCAGTACTTC.

V gene TRBV6-5 combines with J gene TRBJ1-4; a weak D match, TRBD1 (6 bases). V lost 8 bases to trimming and J lost 3 bases, with 13 bases between them. The CDR3 length is 14 residues. Germline V gene sequence: CDR1 MNHEY, CDR2 SVGAGI. The CDR3 is CASGNRAANEKLFF. CDR3 coding DNA: TGTGCCAGCGGAAACAGGGCGGCTAATGAAAAACTGTTTTTT.

This chain joins TRBV11-2 and TRBJ1-5; 7 positions match TRBD1. After removal of 5 bases from V and 5 bases from J, the junction contained 6 bases not matched to a gene. The CDR3 sequence is 14 residues long. Germline loops: CDR1 SGHAT, CDR2 FQNNGV. The CDR3 region has the DNA TGTGCCAGCAGCCCCCCGGGACAGCATCAGCCCCAGCATTTT. Amino acid sequence: CASSPPGQHQPQHF.

The chain uses TRBV29-1 and TRBJ1-1; tentatively, D is TRBD1 (6 bases). The V end lost 2 bases, the J end lost 3 bases, and 10 bases lay between the germline ends. CDR1 and CDR2 from the germline V gene are SQVTM and ANQGSEA. The CDR3 totals 13 residues. The CDR3 loop reads CSVETQGYTEAFF. The CDR3 region has the DNA TGCAGCGTTGAAACCCAGGGGTACACTGAAGCTTTCTTT.